Listed below are T cell receptor beta chains from one sample, sequenced in a study of T cell changes during pregnancy in multiple sclerosis. The method was immunoSEQ multiplex PCR; TCRdb's version includes in-frame clones alone and lacks a portion of them. The sample shows 30,000 to 45,000 clones, about 88% of them seen only once. Material: CD4+ T cells from peripheral blood mononuclear cells, obtained in the first trimester of pregnancy. The source is a female donor with multiple sclerosis, enrolled in a pregnancy study. The CDR3 runs from the conserved cysteine through the conserved F or W. D genes are given only for firm matches. Expanded clones are given a class, and other clones once, few, many or no size at all.

J	V	size	D	DNA	CDR3
TRBJ2-7	TRBV19	NA	NA	TGTGCCAGTAGCACATCGGGGACTGCCGCTTACGAGCAGTACTTC	CASSTSGTAAYEQYF
TRBJ1-3	TRBV19	NA	TRBD1	TGTGCCAGTAGTGCCCCTGGACAGGCGATCCACTCCTCTGGAAACACCATATATTTT	CASSAPGQAIHSSGNTIYF
TRBJ2-1	TRBV19	NA	NA	TGTGCCAGTAGTATAGCCGGGAACCGTAATTACAATGAGCAGTTCTTC	CASSIAGNRNYNEQFF
TRBJ2-3	TRBV7-9	NA	NA	TGTGCCAGCAGCTTAGCCGGTGCAGATACGCAGTATTTT	CASSLAGADTQYF
TRBJ2-1	TRBV6-5	NA	NA	TGTGCCAGCAGATTCGGGACTCAGCAGTTCTTC	CASRFGTQQFF
TRBJ2-3	TRBV5-1	NA	TRBD1	TGCGCCAGCAGTGAGGGGGCGAGGGGAGATACGCAGTATTTT	CASSEGARGDTQYF
TRBJ2-3	TRBV5-5	NA	NA	TGTGCCAGCAGCTTGCAAAGCACAGATACGCAGTATTTT	CASSLQSTDTQYF
TRBJ1-1	TRBV6-5	NA	NA	TGTGCCAGCAGTTACTCCGGTGGGGCTGGCACTGAAGCTTTCTTT	CASSYSGGAGTEAFF
TRBJ1-1	TRBV20-1	few	NA	TGCAGTGCTAGGGAGGCCACTGAAGCTTTCTTT	CSAREATEAFF
TRBJ2-7	TRBV2	NA	NA	TGTGCCAGCAGTGATGAGGGCTACGAGCAGTACTTC	CASSDEGYEQYF
TRBJ2-7	TRBV6-1	NA	NA	TGTGCCAGCAGTGAGGCTTACGAGCAGTACTTC	CASSEAYEQYF
TRBJ2-6	TRBV6-1	NA	TRBD1	TGTGCCAGCATCCCGGACAGGTCTGGGGCCAACGTCCTGACTTTC	CASIPDRSGANVLTF
TRBJ2-6	TRBV14	NA	TRBD1	TGTGCCAGCAGCCAAGGACAGGGGAGGACTGGGGCCAACGTCCTGACTTTC	CASSQGQGRTGANVLTF
TRBJ2-3	TRBV28	NA	NA	TGTGCCAGCAGTCCACTAGTAACAGATACGCAGTATTTT	CASSPLVTDTQYF
TRBJ1-2	TRBV6-5	NA	NA	TGTGCCAGCAGTTACTCGATCCTGGGTTCTAGCTATGGCTACACCTTC	CASSYSILGSSYGYTF
TRBJ2-1	TRBV5-4	NA	NA	TGTGCCAGCAGCTTGCAACTAGGAGGTTCCAATGAGCAGTTCTTC	CASSLQLGGSNEQFF
TRBJ2-2	TRBV18	NA	NA	TGTGCCAGCTCACCCCAGGGGCCGAACACCGGGGAGCTGTTTTTT	CASSPQGPNTGELFF
TRBJ1-5	TRBV28	NA	NA	TGTGCCAGCAGTTTAAGCGCAATAAATCAGCCCCAGCATTTT	CASSLSAINQPQHF
TRBJ2-5	TRBV10-3	NA	NA	TGTGCCATCAGTGGAAGCGAGGAGGAGACCCAGTACTTC	CAISGSEEETQYF
TRBJ1-1	TRBV19	NA	TRBD1	TGTGCCAGTAGTCTCGGACAGGGAGGCACTGAAGCTTTCTTT	CASSLGQGGTEAFF
TRBJ2-5	TRBV5-1	NA	NA	TGCGCCAGCAGCCCTGCAGGGGCGCCGTACCAAGAGACCCAGTACTTC	CASSPAGAPYQETQYF
TRBJ2-1	TRBV5-1	once	TRBD2	TGCGCCAGCATCGTGGAGGGGAGCGGGATTAGGAATGAGCAGTTCTTC	CASIVEGSGIRNEQFF
TRBJ2-1	TRBV5-1	NA	TRBD1	TGCGCCAGCAGCTTGTCACGGACAGGGGGGTTCAATGAGCAGTTCTTC	CASSLSRTGGFNEQFF
TRBJ2-2	TRBV7-6	NA	NA	TGTGCCAGCAGCGTAGGACAGCGCGGGGAGCTGTTTTTT	CASSVGQRGELFF
TRBJ1-1	TRBV29-1	NA	NA	TGCAGCGTTGAACCTAGCAGAAGCCTTGAAGCTTTCTTT	CSVEPSRSLEAFF
TRBJ1-2	TRBV6-5	NA	NA	TGTGCCAGCAGGCAGGGAGGCTATGGCTACACCTTC	CASRQGGYGYTF
TRBJ2-3	TRBV11-2	NA	NA	TGTGCCAGCAGCTCACTTAGGAGGGAGCAAAAGACTAGCACAGATACGCAGTATTTT	CASSSLRREQKTSTDTQYF
TRBJ2-2	TRBV10-2	NA	TRBD1	TGCGCCAGCAGAAAACCGGGACAGTCCACCGGGGAGCTGTTTTTT	CASRKPGQSTGELFF
TRBJ2-3	TRBV9	NA	TRBD2	TGTGCCAGCAGCGTAGCGTCGGGAGCGGGGTACACAGATACGCAGTATTTT	CASSVASGAGYTDTQYF
TRBJ2-2	TRBV28	NA	TRBD2	TGTGCCAGCAGTTCCATTAGCGGGAGAGGCACCGGGGAGCTGTTTTTT	CASSSISGRGTGELFF
TRBJ1-1	TRBV10-3	NA	TRBD1	TGTGCCATCAGTGAGTTAACAGGGGGGGACACTGAAGCTTTCTTT	CAISELTGGDTEAFF
TRBJ1-2	TRBV7-9	NA	TRBD1	TGTGCCAGCAGCCCTACAGGGGGCGGCTACACCTTC	CASSPTGGGYTF
TRBJ2-5	TRBV7-2	NA	TRBD2	TGTGCCAGCAGCTTTTTCGGGGGGAGCGAGACCCAGTACTTC	CASSFFGGSETQYF
TRBJ2-7	TRBV7-9	NA	NA	TGTGCCAGCGGGGCCGGCGGGGAGGCCTCCTACGAGCAGTACTTC	CASGAGGEASYEQYF
TRBJ2-5	TRBV7-2	NA	TRBD2	TGTGCCAGCAGCCGCGTTAGCGGGGGGGTCCAAGAGACCCAGTACTTC	CASSRVSGGVQETQYF
TRBJ1-1	TRBV6-4	NA	TRBD1	TGTGCCAGCAGGGTATCAGGGGGCATGAGCACTGAAGCTTTCTTT	CASRVSGGMSTEAFF
TRBJ1-1	TRBV19	NA	TRBD1	TGTGCCACCACGGCTGAGGGACAGGGTCGTGTGAACACTGAAGCTTTCTTT	CATTAEGQGRVNTEAFF
TRBJ2-1	TRBV11-2	few	TRBD2	TGTGCCAGCAGCTTAAACGGGGGGATAAGGGATGAGCAGTTCTTC	CASSLNGGIRDEQFF
TRBJ2-5	TRBV5-1	NA	TRBD1	TGCGCCAGCAGTTACGACAGGGGAAAGACCCAGTACTTC	CASSYDRGKTQYF
TRBJ2-7	TRBV10-3	once	NA	TGTGCCATCAGCCCACATATAACCTACGAGCAGTACTTC	CAISPHITYEQYF
TRBJ2-7	TRBV6-5	once	NA	TGTGCCAGCATGGGGGGGGCAGGCGAGCAGTACTTC	CASMGGAGEQYF
TRBJ1-5	TRBV27	NA	NA	TGTGCCAGCAGTCTCCCCACCCGGACAGTGGGGGCCCAGCATTTT	CASSLPTRTVGAQHF
TRBJ1-1	TRBV6-1	NA	NA	TGTGCCAGCAAAACTAATGTGTGGACTGAAGCTTTCTTT	CASKTNVWTEAFF
TRBJ2-2	TRBV10-3	NA	NA	TGTGCCATCAGTGAGAGGGGGACGAACACCGGGGAGCTGTTTTTT	CAISERGTNTGELFF
TRBJ1-1	TRBV4-2	few	NA	TGTGCCAGCAGCCAAGATTCATGGGCAGTGAACACTGAAGCTTTCTTT	CASSQDSWAVNTEAFF
TRBJ2-5	TRBV5-4	NA	NA	TGTGCCAGCAGCCTGGCGGGGTCGGGAGAGACCCAGTACTTC	CASSLAGSGETQYF
TRBJ2-1	TRBV4-1	NA	TRBD1	TGCGCCAGCAGCCAAGCCCCGGGACAGGGAACTTACTGGCAGTTCTTC	CASSQAPGQGTYWQFF
TRBJ1-3	TRBV18	NA	NA	TGTGCCAGCTCATCAAACTCTGGAAACACCATATATTTT	CASSSNSGNTIYF
TRBJ1-2	TRBV5-8	NA	NA	TGTGCCAGCAGCTTGCTCCGACTCCCGAGGGCCTATGGCTACACCTTC	CASSLLRLPRAYGYTF
TRBJ2-1	TRBV10-3	NA	NA	TGTGCCATCAGTGAGCTGGCACGGGACAATGAGCAGTTCTTC	CAISELARDNEQFF
TRBJ2-2	TRBV19	NA	TRBD1	TGTGCCAGTAGGACAGGGATCGGGGAGCTGTTTTTT	CASRTGIGELFF
TRBJ2-2	TRBV27	NA	TRBD2	TGTGCCAGCAGTTCCCTTACTGGGACTAGCGGGAGGTATACCGGGGAGCTGTTTTTT	CASSSLTGTSGRYTGELFF
TRBJ2-1	TRBV7-2	NA	TRBD2	TGTGCCAGCAGCTGGCTCGGTGGGGGGAGGGCCAAGGGGGAGCAGTTCTTC	CASSWLGGGRAKGEQFF
TRBJ2-3	TRBV6-1	NA	TRBD2	TGTGCCAGCAGTGGAGGTGGCGGGAGGGCCACAGATACGCAGTATTTT	CASSGGGGRATDTQYF
TRBJ1-1	TRBV19	NA	TRBD1	TGTGCCAGTAGTGGGTTGACAGGGAGTTCGGTCGGCGCTTTCTTT	CASSGLTGSSVGAFF